The clone carrying this T cell receptor beta chain has at least ten counts. Its target is unknown. The sample belongs to a study of CD8+CD57+ T cells in acquired aplastic anemia. The overall study: DNA recovered from sorted CD4+ and CD8+ cells had a mean of approximately 3 ug.

Germline lookup yields CDR1 DFQATT and CDR2 SNEGSKA (reference sequence). The length of the CDR3 is 13 residues. The germline V and J ends were trimmed by 4 bases and 11 bases, with 18 bases remaining between them. Profiling that covered TCR beta VDJ and CDR3 relied on genomic DNA as its template. TCRdb reanalysed the reads using MiXCR and keeps one entry per CDR3 protein. The sample carries 400,000 to 500,000 distinct CDR3 sequences, 65% to 75% recorded once. Study observations and caveats: Patients and controls were not found to differ significantly in CD8+ Simpson's diversity. Around 30 was the count of CD8+ CDR3 sequences that patients shared with controls.

J is TRBJ1-5 and V is TRBV20-1; D is unresolved. Material for sequencing was sorted CD4+, CD8+, or CD8+CD57+ T cells (not recorded which) from PBMCs. This receptor was obtained from a human donor in good health, serving as a control. The CDR3 protein is CSATAHDPLTQHF. The CDR3 nucleotides read TGCAGTGCTACGGCACACGACCCACTAACCCAGCATTTT.